This is a list of T cell receptor beta chains from one sample in a study of T cells in localized non-small cell lung cancer. The assay was immunoSEQ multiplex PCR, and TCRdb's table has in-frame clones only and misses some. The sample has around 70,000 clones; about nine tenths are singletons. Sequences were derived from peripheral blood, sampled before any cancer treatment. These receptors were obtained from a male donor aged 60 or older with stage III squamous cell lung carcinoma. Each CDR3 is given with its conserved first and last residue. Fields, in order: V gene, J gene, CDR3 protein.

>TRBV15|TRBJ2-7
CATSREASTYEQYF
>TRBV6-6|TRBJ1-6
CASTLGQDSPLHF
>TRBV7-2|TRBJ1-6
CASSEEYRDSPLHF
>TRBV19|TRBJ1-1
CASSIQGKWDTEAFF
>TRBV5-1|TRBJ1-2
CASSLGAGDVGYTF
>TRBV7-9|TRBJ2-3
CASSFSASGGTDTQYF
>TRBV6-1|TRBJ1-3
CASSGGQGARSGNTIYF
>TRBV5-4|TRBJ1-2
CASSPGQRNYGYTF
>TRBV18|TRBJ2-7
CASSLGQGYEQYF
>TRBV7-9|TRBJ2-2
CASSFHQGGGELFF
>TRBV11-2|TRBJ2-1
CASSPGGNNEQFF
>TRBV7-8|TRBJ2-5
CASSPWGGRASETQYF
>TRBV19|TRBJ1-5
CASSTRDRGRNQPQHF
>TRBV6-1|TRBJ1-5
CASSEGLNSNQPQHF
>TRBV11-2|TRBJ2-7
CASSLAGPSYEQYF
>TRBV4-1|TRBJ2-5
CASSQAWTGGQETQYF
>TRBV7-9|TRBJ1-3
CASTSARGNSGNTIYF
>TRBV11-2|TRBJ1-1
CASSPSQGKRPFF
>TRBV5-4|TRBJ1-1
CASRRVDTEAFF
>TRBV7-8|TRBJ2-3
CASSPLSNTDTQYF
>TRBV29-1|TRBJ1-4
CSVGTNEKLFF
>TRBV18|TRBJ1-1
CASSPIGTEAFF
>TRBV9|TRBJ1-6
CASSAGLNNSPLHF
>TRBV4-2|TRBJ2-5
CASSQGGVTIQETQYF
>TRBV5-1|TRBJ1-4
CASSSVKATNEKLFF
>TRBV6-6|TRBJ1-1
CASSDTRLGNTEAFF
>TRBV6-4|TRBJ2-3
CASSDSGRGHSDTQYF
>TRBV4-3|TRBJ1-3
CASSLGSGNTIYF
>TRBV10-3|TRBJ1-6
CAISGTDRADNSPLHF
>TRBV4-3|TRBJ1-3
CASSQGTASSGNTIYF
>TRBV15|TRBJ1-2
CATSRPGRINYGYTF
>TRBV13|TRBJ2-7
CASSLNSGALFYEQYF
>TRBV19|TRBJ2-1
CASSSQQGFDEQFF
>TRBV5-1|TRBJ2-6
CASSFPPGQGAGANVLTF
>TRBV5-8|TRBJ2-3
CASSPQRYTDTQYF
>TRBV25-1|TRBJ1-1
CASSSADREISEAFF
>TRBV4-1|TRBJ2-7
CASSQVQGTHEQYF
>TRBV10-3|TRBJ2-2
CATRVVNTGELFF
>TRBV6-6|TRBJ1-1
CASWRGTSEAFF